Listed below are T cell receptor beta chains from one sample, sequenced in a study of technical replicates of blood from several donors. The table came from immunoSEQ multiplex PCR; TCRdb's copy has only in-frame clones and leaves some out. The sample lists 78,000 or so clones; 75% to 95% were seen once. The source material was T cells isolated from PBMCs. Every receptor here comes from a human donor in good health. Some clones in this sample may be carry-over from other donors' samples. The CDR3 runs from the conserved cysteine through the conserved F or W. The order of the fields is D gene, J gene, clone size, V gene, CDR3 DNA, CDR3 protein. D genes are given only for firm matches. Clone size is given for some rows only: seen once, a few or many times, or a class if the clone is expanded.

>-|TRBJ1-5|-|TRBV7-9
TGTGCCAGCAGCTTTAGCGCGGTTAGCAATCAGCCCCAGCATTTT
CASSFSAVSNQPQHF
>TRBD1|TRBJ2-5|-|TRBV30
TGTGCCTGGAATGCCCCAGGGGGCTTTTCCTGGGAAGAGACCCAGTACTTC
CAWNAPGGFSWEETQYF
>TRBD1|TRBJ2-5|-|TRBV5-1
TGCGCCAGCGGTCCGACAGGGAACCAAGAGACCCAGTACTTC
CASGPTGNQETQYF
>-|TRBJ2-7|-|TRBV29-1
TGCAGCGCTGGGACTGACTACGAGCAGTACTTC
CSAGTDYEQYF
>-|TRBJ1-4|-|TRBV30
TGTGCCTGGAGGTTAGGGGAGGCGGGAAAACTGTTTTTT
CAWRLGEAGKLFF
>-|TRBJ2-1|-|TRBV29-1
TGCAGCGTATACAGGTTCTCCTACAATGAGCAGTTCTTC
CSVYRFSYNEQFF
>-|TRBJ2-2|-|TRBV5-4
TGTGCCAGCAGCCCGGGGTCCGTGAACACCGGGGAGCTGTTTTTT
CASSPGSVNTGELFF
>-|TRBJ1-2|-|TRBV7-9
TGTGCCAGCAGATCCAGGGATGAGGGCTACACCTTC
CASRSRDEGYTF
>TRBD1|TRBJ2-4|-|TRBV4-1
TGCGCCAGCAGCCAAGGGCCCCAAAGGGGGCGCCGGGTGGACATTCAGTACTTC
CASSQGPQRGRRVDIQYF
>TRBD1|TRBJ2-7|-|TRBV5-6
TGTGCCAGCAGCTCCCGACAGGGAAACGAGCAGTACTTC
CASSSRQGNEQYF
>-|TRBJ2-7|once|TRBV11-2
TGTGCCAGCAGCACTCAGGGGTCCCGTGTCGAGCAGTACTTC
CASSTQGSRVEQYF
>-|TRBJ1-1|-|TRBV6-5
TGTGCCAGCAGTTATCAGGGAGGTGAAGCTTTCTTT
CASSYQGGEAFF
>-|TRBJ1-2|once|TRBV9
TGTGCCAGCAGCGAGATTGGGGGAGAGGACAGCTATGGCTACACCTTC
CASSEIGGEDSYGYTF
>-|TRBJ2-7|-|TRBV7-9
TGTGCCAGCAGCTCCTCAATCGCGGCCGGTTACTACGAGCAGTACTTC
CASSSSIAAGYYEQYF
>-|TRBJ1-4|-|TRBV4-1
TGCGCCAGCAGCCACCGGATTGGGGGCCTCGGGGAAAAACTGTTTTTT
CASSHRIGGLGEKLFF
>-|TRBJ1-1|once|TRBV2
TGTGCCAGCAGTGAAGAGGGAGGGGTAACTGAAGCTTTCTTT
CASSEEGGVTEAFF
>-|TRBJ1-1|-|TRBV5-4
TGTGCCAGCAGCTTGGGTAGGGGGACTGAAGCTTTCTTT
CASSLGRGTEAFF